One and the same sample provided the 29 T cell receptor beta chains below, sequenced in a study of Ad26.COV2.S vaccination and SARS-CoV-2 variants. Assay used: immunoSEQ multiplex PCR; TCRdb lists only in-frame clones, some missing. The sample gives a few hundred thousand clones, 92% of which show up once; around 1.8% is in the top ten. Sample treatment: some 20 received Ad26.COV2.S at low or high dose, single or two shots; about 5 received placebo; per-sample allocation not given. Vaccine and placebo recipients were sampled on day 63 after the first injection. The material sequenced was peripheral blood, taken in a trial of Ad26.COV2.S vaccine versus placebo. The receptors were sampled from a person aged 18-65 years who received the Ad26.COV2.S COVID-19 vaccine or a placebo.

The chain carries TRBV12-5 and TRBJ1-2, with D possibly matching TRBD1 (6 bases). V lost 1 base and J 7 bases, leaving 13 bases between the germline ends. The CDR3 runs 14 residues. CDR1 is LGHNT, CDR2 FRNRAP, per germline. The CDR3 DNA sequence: TGTGCTAGTGGTTTGGCCGGGACAACTATTGGCTACACCTTC. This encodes CASGLAGTTIGYTF.

The CDR3 region is CASRRGQPGEQFF. The CDR3 region has the DNA TGTGCCAGCAGGAGGGGACAGCCAGGAGAGCAGTTCTTC. V and J are TRBV2 and TRBJ2-1; 7 bases map to TRBD1. The CDR3 has 13 residues. The germline gives CDR1 SNHLY, CDR2 FYNNEI. V dropped 6 bases and J dropped 10; count of bases not matched to a gene: 9.

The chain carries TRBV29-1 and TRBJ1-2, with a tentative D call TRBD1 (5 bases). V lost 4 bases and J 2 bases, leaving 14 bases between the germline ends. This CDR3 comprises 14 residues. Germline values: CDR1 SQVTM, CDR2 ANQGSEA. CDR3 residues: CSVVGPSWNYGYTF. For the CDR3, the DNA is TGCAGCGTTGTGGGGCCCTCATGGAACTATGGCTACACCTTC.

CDR3 in amino acids: CASSPEGDTQYF. The CDR3 DNA reads as TGCGCCAGCAGTCCCGAGGGAGATACGCAGTATTTT. The chain carries TRBV10-1 and TRBJ2-3, with D possibly matching TRBD2 (5 bases). Germline V gives CDR1 WNHNN, CDR2 SYGVQD (reference sequence). The CDR3 consists of 12 residues. V was pared by 5 bases and J by 5 bases, with 8 bases between.

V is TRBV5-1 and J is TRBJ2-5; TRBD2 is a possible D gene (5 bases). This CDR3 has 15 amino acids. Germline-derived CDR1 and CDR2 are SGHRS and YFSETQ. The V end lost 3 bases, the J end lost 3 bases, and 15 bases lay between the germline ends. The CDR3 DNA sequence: TGCGCCAGCAGCTATCGAGGGTTTGATAAAGAGACCCAGTACTTC. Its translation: CASSYRGFDKETQYF.

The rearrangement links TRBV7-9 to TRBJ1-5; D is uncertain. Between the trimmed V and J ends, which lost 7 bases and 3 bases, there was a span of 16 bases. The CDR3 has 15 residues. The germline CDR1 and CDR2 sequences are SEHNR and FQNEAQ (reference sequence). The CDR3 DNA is TGTGCCAGCATTTCACGTTTGGCGAACAATCAGCCCCAGCATTTT. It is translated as CASISRLANNQPQHF.

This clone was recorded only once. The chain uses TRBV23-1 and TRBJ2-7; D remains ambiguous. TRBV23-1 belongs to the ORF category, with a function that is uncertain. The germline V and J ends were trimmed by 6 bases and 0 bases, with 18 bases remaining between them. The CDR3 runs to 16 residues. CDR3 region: CASSRNPRPSSYEQYF. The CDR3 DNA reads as TGCGCCAGCAGCCGAAACCCGAGGCCTTCCTCCTACGAGCAGTACTTC.

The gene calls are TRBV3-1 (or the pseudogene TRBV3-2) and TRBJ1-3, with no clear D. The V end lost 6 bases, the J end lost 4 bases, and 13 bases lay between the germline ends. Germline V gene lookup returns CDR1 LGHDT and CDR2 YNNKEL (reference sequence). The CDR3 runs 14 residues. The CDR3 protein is CASSQTDPGNTIYF. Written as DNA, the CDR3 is TGTGCCAGCAGTCAAACGGACCCCGGAAACACCATATATTTT.

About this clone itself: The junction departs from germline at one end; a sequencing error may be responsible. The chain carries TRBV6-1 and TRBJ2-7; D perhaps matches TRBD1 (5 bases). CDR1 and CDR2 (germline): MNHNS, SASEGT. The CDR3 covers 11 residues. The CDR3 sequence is CASSEADGHFF. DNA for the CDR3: TGTGCCAGCAGTGAAGCTGACGGACACTTCTTC.

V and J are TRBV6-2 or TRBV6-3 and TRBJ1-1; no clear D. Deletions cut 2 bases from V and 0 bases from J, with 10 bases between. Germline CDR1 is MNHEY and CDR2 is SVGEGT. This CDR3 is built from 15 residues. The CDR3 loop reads CASSYALRVNTEAFF. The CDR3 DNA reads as TGTGCCAGCAGTTACGCGCTTAGAGTGAACACTGAAGCTTTCTTT.

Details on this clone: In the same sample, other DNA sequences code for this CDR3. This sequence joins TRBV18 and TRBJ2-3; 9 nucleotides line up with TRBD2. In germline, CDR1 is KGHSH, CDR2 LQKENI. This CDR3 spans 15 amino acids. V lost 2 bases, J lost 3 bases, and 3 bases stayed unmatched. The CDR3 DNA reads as TGTGCCAGCTCACCAACAGCGGGGGGTACAGATACGCAGTATTTT. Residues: CASSPTAGGTDTQYF.

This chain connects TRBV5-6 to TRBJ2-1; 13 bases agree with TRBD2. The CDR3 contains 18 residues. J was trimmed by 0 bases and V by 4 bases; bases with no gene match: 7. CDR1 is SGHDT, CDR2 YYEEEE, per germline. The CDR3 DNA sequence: TGTGCCAGCAGCCTGCGGACTAGCGGGGGCAGCTCCTACAATGAGCAGTTCTTC. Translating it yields CASSLRTSGGSSYNEQFF.

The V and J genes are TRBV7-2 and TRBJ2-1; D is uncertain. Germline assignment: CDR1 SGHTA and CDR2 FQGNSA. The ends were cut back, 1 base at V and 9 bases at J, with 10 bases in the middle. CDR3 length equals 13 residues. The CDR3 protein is CASSLGGFGEQFF. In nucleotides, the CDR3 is TGTGCCAGCAGCTTAGGAGGCTTCGGTGAGCAGTTCTTC.

The CDR3 nucleotides are TGTGCCAGCAGTCAGGACAGGGGGGTTTCACCCCTCCACTTT. This gives the protein CASSQDRGVSPLHF. The chain is built from TRBV2 and TRBJ1-6; 10 nucleotides match TRBD1. This CDR3 contains 14 residues. J was trimmed by 9 bases and V by 5 bases; bases with no gene match: 4. In germline, CDR1 is SNHLY, CDR2 FYNNEI.

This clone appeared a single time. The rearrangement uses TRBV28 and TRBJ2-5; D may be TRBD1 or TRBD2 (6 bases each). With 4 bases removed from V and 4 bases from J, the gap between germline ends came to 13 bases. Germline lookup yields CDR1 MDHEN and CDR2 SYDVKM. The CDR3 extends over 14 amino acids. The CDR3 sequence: CASSSTGRRETQYF. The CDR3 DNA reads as TGTGCCAGCAGTTCCACAGGGAGGAGAGAGACCCAGTACTTC. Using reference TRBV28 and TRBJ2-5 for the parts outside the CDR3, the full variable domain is DVKVTQSSRYLVKRTGEKVFLECVQDMDHENMFWYRQDPGLGLRLIYFSYDVKMKEKGDIPEGYSVSREKKERFSLILESASTNQTSMYLCASSSTGRRETQYFGPGTRLLVL.

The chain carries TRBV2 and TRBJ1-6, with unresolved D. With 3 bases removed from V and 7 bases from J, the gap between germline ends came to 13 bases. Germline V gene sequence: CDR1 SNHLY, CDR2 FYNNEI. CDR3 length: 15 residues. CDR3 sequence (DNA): TGTGCCAGCAGTGAGACGGGCAGTGCAAATTCACCCCTCCACTTT. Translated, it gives CASSETGSANSPLHF.

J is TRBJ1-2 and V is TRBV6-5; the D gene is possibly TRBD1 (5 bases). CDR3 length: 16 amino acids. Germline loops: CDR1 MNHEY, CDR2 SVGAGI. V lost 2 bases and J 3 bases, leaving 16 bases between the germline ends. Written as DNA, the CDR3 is TGTGCCAGCAGTTACGGCCCAGGGCGGTTTGACTATGGCTACACCTTC. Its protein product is CASSYGPGRFDYGYTF.

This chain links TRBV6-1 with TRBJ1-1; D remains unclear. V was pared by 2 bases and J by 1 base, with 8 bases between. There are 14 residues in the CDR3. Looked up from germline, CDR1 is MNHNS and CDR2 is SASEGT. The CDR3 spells CASSEKRKNTEAFF. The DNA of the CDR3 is TGTGCCAGCAGTGAAAAGAGGAAGAACACTGAAGCTTTCTTT.

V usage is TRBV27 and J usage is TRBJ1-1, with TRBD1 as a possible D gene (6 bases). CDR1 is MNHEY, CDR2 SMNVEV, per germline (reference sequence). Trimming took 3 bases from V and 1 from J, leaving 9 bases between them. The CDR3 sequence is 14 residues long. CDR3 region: CASSFGGSNTEAFF. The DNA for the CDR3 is TGTGCCAGCAGTTTTGGGGGCTCGAACACTGAAGCTTTCTTT.

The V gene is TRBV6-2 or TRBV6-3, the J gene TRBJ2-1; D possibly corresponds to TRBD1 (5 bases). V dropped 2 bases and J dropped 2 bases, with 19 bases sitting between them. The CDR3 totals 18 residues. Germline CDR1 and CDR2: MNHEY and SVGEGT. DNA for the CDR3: TGTGCCAGCAGTTACGATATCGGCAGGGCGGCAACCTACAATGAGCAGTTCTTC. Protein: CASSYDIGRAATYNEQFF.

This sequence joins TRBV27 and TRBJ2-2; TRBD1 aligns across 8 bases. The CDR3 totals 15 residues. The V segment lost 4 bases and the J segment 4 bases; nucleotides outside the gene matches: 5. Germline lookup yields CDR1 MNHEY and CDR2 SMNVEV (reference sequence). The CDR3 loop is CASSSQGVVTGELFF. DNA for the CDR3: TGTGCCAGCAGTTCACAGGGGGTGGTCACCGGGGAGCTGTTTTTT.

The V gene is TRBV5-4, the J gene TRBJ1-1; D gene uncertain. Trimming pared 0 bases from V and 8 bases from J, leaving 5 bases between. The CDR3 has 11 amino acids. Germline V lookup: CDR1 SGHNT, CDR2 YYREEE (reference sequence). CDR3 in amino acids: CASSLGWEAFF. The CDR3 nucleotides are TGTGCCAGCAGCTTGGGGTGGGAAGCTTTCTTT.

The CDR3 sequence is CAILRGAYNEQFF. The CDR3 DNA reads TGTGCCATCCTGCGGGGGGCCTACAATGAGCAGTTCTTC. This chain connects TRBV7-2 to TRBJ2-1; 8 positions match TRBD2. V lost 10 bases, J lost 2 bases, and 4 bases stayed unmatched. There are 13 residues in the CDR3. Germline assignment: CDR1 SGHTA and CDR2 FQGNSA.

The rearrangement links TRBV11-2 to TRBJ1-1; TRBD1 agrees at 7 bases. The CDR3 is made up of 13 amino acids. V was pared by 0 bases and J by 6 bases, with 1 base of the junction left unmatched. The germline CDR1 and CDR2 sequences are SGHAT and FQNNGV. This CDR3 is CASSLDQGAEAFF. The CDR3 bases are TGTGCCAGCAGCTTAGATCAGGGGGCTGAAGCTTTCTTT.

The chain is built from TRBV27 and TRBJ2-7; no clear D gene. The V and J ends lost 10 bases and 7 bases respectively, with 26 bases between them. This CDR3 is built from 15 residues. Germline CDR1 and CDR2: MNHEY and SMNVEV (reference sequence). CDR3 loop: CATRVPGWVGEEQYF. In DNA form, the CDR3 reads TGTGCCACCCGAGTACCAGGATGGGTTGGGGAAGAGCAGTACTTC.

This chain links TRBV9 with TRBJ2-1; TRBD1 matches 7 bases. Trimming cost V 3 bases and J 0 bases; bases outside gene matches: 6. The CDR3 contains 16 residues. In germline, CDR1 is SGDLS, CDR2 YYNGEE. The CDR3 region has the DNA TGTGCCAGCAGCGCGAGGACAGGAGCCTCCTACAATGAGCAGTTCTTC. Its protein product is CASSARTGASYNEQFF.

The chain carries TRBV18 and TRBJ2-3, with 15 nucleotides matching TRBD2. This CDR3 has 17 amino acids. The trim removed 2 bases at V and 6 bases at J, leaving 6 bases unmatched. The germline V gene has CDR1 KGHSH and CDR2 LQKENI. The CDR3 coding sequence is TGTGCCAGCTCACCAATCGGACTAGCGGGGGGGCTGGATACGCAGTATTTT. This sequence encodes CASSPIGLAGGLDTQYF.

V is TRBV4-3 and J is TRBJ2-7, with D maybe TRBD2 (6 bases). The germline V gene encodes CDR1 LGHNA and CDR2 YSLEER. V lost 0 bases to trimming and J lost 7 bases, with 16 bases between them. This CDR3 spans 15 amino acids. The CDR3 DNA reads TGCGCCAGCAGCCAAGATCAATTGGGGGGTTGGGAGCAGTACTTC. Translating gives CASSQDQLGGWEQYF.

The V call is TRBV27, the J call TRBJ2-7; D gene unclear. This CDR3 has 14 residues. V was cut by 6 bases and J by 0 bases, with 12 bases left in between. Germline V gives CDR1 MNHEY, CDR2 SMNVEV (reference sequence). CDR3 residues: CASRPAAASYEQYF. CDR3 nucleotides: TGTGCCAGCAGACCCGCAGCAGCCTCCTACGAGCAGTACTTC.